This T cell receptor beta chain was retrieved from a study of CD8+ T cells in alopecia areata. Across the study: Tofacitinib was taken orally by treated patients, and the dose was 5 to 10 mg twice daily.

As regards this clone: The antigen is undetermined.

Sequencing templates came from extracted RNA that was reverse transcribed into cDNA. Sequencing used immunoSEQ multiplex PCR; TCRdb keeps in-frame clones, though not all of them. Altogether 6,500 to 10,000 clones are present, 55% being singletons, with the ten largest covering about 13%. V shed 5 bases and J 6 bases; nucleotides not matched to a gene: 8. Germline V gene sequence: CDR1 SEHNR, CDR2 FQNEAQ (reference sequence). The length of the CDR3 is 16 residues. Study-wide findings and caveats: When scalp samples are sequenced, resident alphabeta T cells of normal skin are also captured. Sharing of TCRs across patients appeared less clear than in mice, possibly for HLA-related reasons. Affected lesional scalp, above all in alopecia totalis/universalis, was more clonal than normal scalp.

Peripheral blood, together with lesional scalp punch biopsies, was collected from alopecia areata patients. V gene TRBV7-9 combines with J gene TRBJ2-2, with 11 bases that match TRBD2. Specimen: skin, collected at week 0. The clonotype comes from a human donor with alopecia areata. CDR3 DNA sequence: TGTGCCAGCAGCCTCGCGGGACTAGCGGTAGCCGGGGAGCTGTTTTTT. Amino acid sequence: CASSLAGLAVAGELFF.